This T cell receptor beta chain was profiled in a study of cytomegalovirus exposure and HLA in healthy donors. Trimming pared 5 bases from V and 0 bases from J, leaving 16 bases between. CDR1 and CDR2 (germline): PRHDT, FYEKMQ (reference sequence). The CDR3 sequence is 17 residues long. PCR involved 60 Vbeta and 13 Jbeta primers. The protocol was immunoSEQ multiplex PCR, while the TCRdb copy is restricted to in-frame clones and leaves out a portion. This table has tens of thousands of clones, roughly 83% appearing once. This receptor was obtained from a man aged 25 to 40 in good health and CMV-seronegative. The rearrangement joins TRBV13 to TRBJ2-2, with D perhaps TRBD1 (6 bases). Sequencing input: PBMCs. CDR3 DNA sequence: TGTGCCAGCAGCGACAGTGGGGGCAGCGCGAACACCGGGGAGCTGTTTTTT. Its protein product is CASSDSGGSANTGELFF. The variable domain in full, completed from reference TRBV13 and TRBJ2-2, reads AAGVIQSPRHLIKEKRETATLKCYPIPRHDTVYWYQQGPGQDPQFLISFYEKMQSDKGSIPDRFSAQQFSDYHSELNMSSLELGDSALYFCASSDSGGSANTGELFFGEGSRLTVL.